One and the same sample provided the 5 T cell receptor beta chains below, sequenced in a study of cytomegalovirus exposure and HLA in healthy donors. PCR used 60 Vbeta primers and 13 Jbeta primers. Assay used: immunoSEQ multiplex PCR; TCRdb lists only in-frame clones, some missing. The profile shows 75,000 to 100,000 clones, 64% of them singletons. The sequencing sample was made of PBMCs. The receptor set was obtained from a man aged 55-75 years in good health and CMV-seronegative.

The chain is built from TRBV2 and TRBJ2-4, with 8 bases fitting TRBD1. The length of the CDR3 is 14 residues. The germline V gene has CDR1 SNHLY and CDR2 FYNNEI. Losses at the gene ends were 6 bases for V and 5 bases for J; bases not matched to a gene: 6. In DNA, the CDR3 is TGTGCCAGCAGACCGGGACAGGCAGAAAACATTCAGTACTTC. Encoded protein: CASRPGQAENIQYF.

The chain links TRBV6-1 to TRBJ2-7, with 7 bases that match TRBD1. The CDR3 contains 12 residues. Germline V CDR1 and CDR2: MNHNS, SASEGT. With V trimmed by 7 bases and J by 4 bases, 4 bases remained unmatched. The CDR3 region is CASTGGVYEQYF. CDR3 sequence (DNA): TGTGCCAGCACAGGGGGTGTGTACGAGCAGTACTTC.

The table lists this clone with a few counts. V and J are TRBV10-1 and TRBJ2-1, with 10 bases aligning to TRBD2. This CDR3 region has 16 residues. The germline V gene has CDR1 WNHNN and CDR2 SYGVQD (reference sequence). Trimming at V came to 4 bases and at J to 4 bases, leaving 7 bases not matched to a gene. The CDR3 DNA reads TGCGCCAGCAGTGCTTCAGGGACTAGCGAGTACAATGAGCAGTTCTTC. This encodes CASSASGTSEYNEQFF.

This clone was detected only a few times. This sequence joins TRBV27 and TRBJ1-1; D might be TRBD1 (6 bases). The CDR3 is 17 amino acids. The germline V gene has CDR1 MNHEY and CDR2 SMNVEV (reference sequence). Trimming stripped 2 bases from V and 0 bases from J, with 16 bases between. CDR3 sequence reads: CASSLRGSGIMNTEAFF. CDR3 DNA sequence: TGTGCCAGCAGTTTAAGGGGGTCGGGGATCATGAACACTGAAGCTTTCTTT.

The rearrangement uses TRBV5-4 and TRBJ2-2, with 7 nucleotides matching TRBD1. This CDR3 has 14 residues. V lost 0 bases to trimming and J lost 6 bases; unmatched junction nucleotides: 2. Germline CDR1 SGHNT, CDR2 YYREEE (reference sequence). The CDR3 bases are TGTGCCAGCAGCTTGGACCAGGGGGCCGGGGAGCTGTTTTTT. As protein: CASSLDQGAGELFF.